Detailed here is one TCR beta chain. This sample was included in a study of T cell responses to AZD1222 COVID-19 vaccine. Germline loops: CDR1 ENHRY, CDR2 SYGVKD. The CDR3 is made up of 14 amino acids. After removal of 8 bases from V and 4 bases from J, the junction contained 11 bases not matched to a gene. Data came from immunoSEQ multiplex PCR; TCRdb stores just in-frame clones and leaves some out. Of approximately 180,000 clones in the sample, about 87% were seen once. This sequence originates from an adult in good health. This sequence joins TRBV10-3 and TRBJ2-7; 7 nucleotides agree with TRBD2. This sample comprised peripheral blood, obtained on day 0 of AZD1222 vaccination. The chain's CDR3 is CAIGPSSGAYEQYF. As DNA, the CDR3 is TGTGCCATCGGCCCCTCCAGCGGGGCGTACGAGCAGTACTTC.